Listed here is a single T cell receptor beta chain. The antigen is not known. It was unsorted whole blood that yielded blood RNA, and germline DNA was also extracted. The collection of about 4.4 milliliters of peripheral blood preceded surgery. V was clipped by 8 bases and J by 1 base, with 8 bases between them. The germline V gene has CDR1 SGHAT and CDR2 FQDESV (reference sequence). The CDR3 sequence is 13 residues long. The data were obtained in a study of tumor-infiltrating lymphocytes in primary liver carcinoma. Study findings and constraints: The overlap of tumor-adjacent and tumor-blood pairs was smaller than that of tumor region pairs.

TCR beta cDNA was reverse-transcribed from about 550 ng of total RNA. The reaction used a constant-region primer and ProtoScript II reverse transcriptase. Nested multiplex PCR, run for three rounds with slightly modified ARM-PCR, yielded TCR beta libraries. The opening two PCR rounds, around 9 cycles each, paired TRBV1-TRBV30 forward primers with a C-beta reverse primer. TCRdb re-analysed the multiplex PCR reads in MiXCR, keeping a single row per CDR3 protein. The repertoire includes approximately 330,000 distinct CDR3 sequences, 65% of them detected once, and 5.5% to 7% sits in the top ten. This clonotype was sampled from a man aged 40-49 years with primary liver carcinoma and hepatitis B virus infection. Sequences were obtained from peripheral blood. The chain joins TRBV11-1 to TRBJ2-2; no firm D call. This chain's CDR3 is CASARGNTGELFF. The CDR3, as DNA: TGTGCCAGCGCCCGAGGGAACACCGGGGAGCTGTTTTTT.